This T cell receptor (beta chain) was sequenced in a study of breast tumors, draining lymph nodes, adjacent tissues. Broader study findings: Tumor and nontumor repertoires were significantly more similar in luminal-like than in basal-like breast cancer. Findings are consistent with lymph node origin and intratumoral expansion of most tumor T cells.

The sample holds a few counts of this clonotype. Its cognate antigen is unknown. Breast cancer patients provided tissue from their axillary draining lymph nodes. This CDR3 region has 15 residues. CDR1 is DFQATT, CDR2 SNEGSKA, per germline (reference sequence). Trimming shortened V by 6 bases and J by 6 bases, and 21 bases separated the two germline ends. TCRdb re-analysed the multiplex PCR reads in MiXCR, keeping a single row per CDR3 protein. The sample has approximately 200,000 distinct CDR3 sequences, around a third seen once. The origin of this receptor is a female donor with breast cancer. Some clones in this sample may be carry-over from other donors' samples. Sequenced material: axillary lymph node tissue. This chain links TRBV20-1 with TRBJ2-1; TRBD2 is a possible D gene (6 bases). The CDR3 coding sequence is TGCAGTGCCAGGTCACCGGCTAGCGACCCCAATGAGCAGTTCTTC. Protein sequence: CSARSPASDPNEQFF.